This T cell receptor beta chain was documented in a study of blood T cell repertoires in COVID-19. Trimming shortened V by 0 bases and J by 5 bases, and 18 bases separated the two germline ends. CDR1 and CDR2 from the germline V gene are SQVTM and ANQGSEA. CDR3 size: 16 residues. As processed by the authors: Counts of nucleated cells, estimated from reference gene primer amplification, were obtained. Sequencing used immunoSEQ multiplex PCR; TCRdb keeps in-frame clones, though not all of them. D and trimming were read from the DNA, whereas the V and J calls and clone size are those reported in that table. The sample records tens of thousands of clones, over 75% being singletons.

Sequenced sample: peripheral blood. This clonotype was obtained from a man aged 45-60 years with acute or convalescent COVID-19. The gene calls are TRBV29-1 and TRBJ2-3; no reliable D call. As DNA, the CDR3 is TGCAGCGTTGAAGATCGTTTAACGGTCTCGGGAGATACGCAGTATTTT. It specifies CSVEDRLTVSGDTQYF.